This T cell receptor beta chain was documented in a study of blood T cells in healthy people across ages. A second PCR of 7 to 11 cycles used a sample-barcoded 5' primer and a J-beta primer mix. TCRdb re-derived calls from the 5' RACE reads in MiXCR, one entry per CDR3 protein. Among roughly 730,000 distinct CDR3 sequences, about 56% were seen once, and the ten largest hold roughly 24%. Trimming cost V 0 bases and J 2 bases, with 7 bases left between them. The CDR3 spans 15 residues. This clonotype originated in a man between 35 and 55 years old in good health. The chain joins TRBV12-3 or TRBV12-4 to TRBJ2-2; D tentatively reads TRBD1 or TRBD2 (5 bases each). The sample was blood. CDR3 in DNA: TGTGCCAGCAGTTTAGCGGGGGTTAACACCGGGGAGCTGTTTTTT. This sequence encodes CASSLAGVNTGELFF.